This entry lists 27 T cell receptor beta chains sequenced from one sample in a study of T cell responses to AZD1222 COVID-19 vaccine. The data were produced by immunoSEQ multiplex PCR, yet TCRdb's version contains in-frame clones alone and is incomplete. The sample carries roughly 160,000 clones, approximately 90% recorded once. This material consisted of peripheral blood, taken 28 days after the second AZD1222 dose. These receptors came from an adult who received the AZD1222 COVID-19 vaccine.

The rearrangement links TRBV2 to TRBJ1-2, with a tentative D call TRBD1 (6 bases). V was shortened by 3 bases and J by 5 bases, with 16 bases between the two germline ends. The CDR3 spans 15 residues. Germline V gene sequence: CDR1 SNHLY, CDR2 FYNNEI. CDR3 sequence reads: CASSEAGGRSYGYTF. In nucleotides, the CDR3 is TGTGCCAGCAGTGAGGCCGGGGGCCGTAGTTATGGCTACACCTTC.

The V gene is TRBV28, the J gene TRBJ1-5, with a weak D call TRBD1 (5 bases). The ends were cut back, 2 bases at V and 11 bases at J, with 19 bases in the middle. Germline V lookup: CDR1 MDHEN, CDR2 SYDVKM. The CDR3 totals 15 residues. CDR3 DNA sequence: TGTGCCAGCAGTTTAATGGGAGGGGCAACGGTGACCCAGCATTTT. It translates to CASSLMGGATVTQHF.

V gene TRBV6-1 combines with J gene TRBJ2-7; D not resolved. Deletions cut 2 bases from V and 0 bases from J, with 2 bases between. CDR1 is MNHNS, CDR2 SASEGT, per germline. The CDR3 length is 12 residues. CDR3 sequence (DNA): TGTGCCAGCAGTGAAAGCTCCTACGAGCAGTACTTC. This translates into CASSESSYEQYF.

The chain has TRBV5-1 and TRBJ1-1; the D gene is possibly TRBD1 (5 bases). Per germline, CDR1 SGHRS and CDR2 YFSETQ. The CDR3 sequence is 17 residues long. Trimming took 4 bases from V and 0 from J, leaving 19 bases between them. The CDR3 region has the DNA TGCGCCAGCAGCCCTGTCGGGCAGGGTATCATGAACACTGAAGCTTTCTTT. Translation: CASSPVGQGIMNTEAFF.

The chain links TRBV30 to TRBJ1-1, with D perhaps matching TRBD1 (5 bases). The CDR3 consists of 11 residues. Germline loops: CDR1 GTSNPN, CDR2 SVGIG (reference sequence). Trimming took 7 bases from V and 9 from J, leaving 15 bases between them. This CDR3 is CASASGGQAFF. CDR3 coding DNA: TGTGCCTCCGCAAGCGGGGGACAAGCTTTCTTT.

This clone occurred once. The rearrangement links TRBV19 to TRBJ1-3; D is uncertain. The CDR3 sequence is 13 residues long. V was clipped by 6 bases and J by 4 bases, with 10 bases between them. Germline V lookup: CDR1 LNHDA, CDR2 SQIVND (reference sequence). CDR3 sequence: CASRPPGGNTIYF. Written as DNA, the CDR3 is TGTGCCAGTAGGCCTCCTGGGGGAAACACCATATATTTT.

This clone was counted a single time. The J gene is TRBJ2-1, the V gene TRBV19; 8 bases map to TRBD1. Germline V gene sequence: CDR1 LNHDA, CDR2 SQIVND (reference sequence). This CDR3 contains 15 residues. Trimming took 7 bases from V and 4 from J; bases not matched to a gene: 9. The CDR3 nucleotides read TGTGCCAGTACTTTAGGACAGGGACCGTACAATGAGCAGTTCTTC. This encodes CASTLGQGPYNEQFF.

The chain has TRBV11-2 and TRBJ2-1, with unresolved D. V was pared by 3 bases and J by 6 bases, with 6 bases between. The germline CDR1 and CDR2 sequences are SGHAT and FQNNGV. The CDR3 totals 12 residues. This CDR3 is CASSFPANEQFF. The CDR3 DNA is TGTGCCAGCAGCTTCCCCGCCAATGAGCAGTTCTTC.

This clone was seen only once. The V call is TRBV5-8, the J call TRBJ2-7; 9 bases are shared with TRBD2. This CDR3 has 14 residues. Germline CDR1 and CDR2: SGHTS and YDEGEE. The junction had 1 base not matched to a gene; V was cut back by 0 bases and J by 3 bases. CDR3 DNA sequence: TGTGCCAGCAGCTTGGGACTAGCGGACTACGAGCAGTACTTC. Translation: CASSLGLADYEQYF.

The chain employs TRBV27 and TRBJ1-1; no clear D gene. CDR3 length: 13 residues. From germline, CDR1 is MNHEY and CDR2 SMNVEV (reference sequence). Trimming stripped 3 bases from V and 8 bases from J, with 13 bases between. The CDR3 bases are TGTGCCAGCAGTTTGATGGCGGGGAGGGAAGCTTTCTTT. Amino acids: CASSLMAGREAFF.

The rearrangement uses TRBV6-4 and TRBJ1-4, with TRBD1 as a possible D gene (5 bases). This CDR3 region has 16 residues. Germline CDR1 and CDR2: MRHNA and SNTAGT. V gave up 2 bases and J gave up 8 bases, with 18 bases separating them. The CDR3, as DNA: TGTGCCAGCAGTGACCCCCAGAGGGGTTGTTGCGAAAAACTGTTTTTT. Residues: CASSDPQRGCCEKLFF.

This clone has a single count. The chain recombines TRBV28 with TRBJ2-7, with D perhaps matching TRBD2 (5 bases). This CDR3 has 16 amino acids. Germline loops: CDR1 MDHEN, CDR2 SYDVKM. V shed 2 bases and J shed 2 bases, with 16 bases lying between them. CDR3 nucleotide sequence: TGTGCCAGCAGTTTAGGGAGTGGTCATCTCCCCTACGAGCAGTACTTC. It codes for CASSLGSGHLPYEQYF. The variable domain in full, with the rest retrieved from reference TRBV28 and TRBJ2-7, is DVKVTQSSRYLVKRTGEKVFLECVQDMDHENMFWYRQDPGLGLRLIYFSYDVKMKEKGDIPEGYSVSREKKERFSLILESASTNQTSMYLCASSLGSGHLPYEQYFGPGTRLTVT.

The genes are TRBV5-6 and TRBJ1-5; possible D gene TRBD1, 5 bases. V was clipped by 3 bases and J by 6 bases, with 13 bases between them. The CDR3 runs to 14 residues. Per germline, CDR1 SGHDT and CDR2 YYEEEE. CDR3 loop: CASSWQGGVQPQHF. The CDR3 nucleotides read TGTGCCAGCAGCTGGCAGGGCGGGGTTCAGCCCCAGCATTTT.

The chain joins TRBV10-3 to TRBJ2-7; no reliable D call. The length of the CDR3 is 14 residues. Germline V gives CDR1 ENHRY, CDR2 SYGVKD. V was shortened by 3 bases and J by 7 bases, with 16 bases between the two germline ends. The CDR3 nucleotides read TGTGCCATCAGTGACAGGAGCTCTCCTAGAGAGCAGTACTTC. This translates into CAISDRSSPREQYF.

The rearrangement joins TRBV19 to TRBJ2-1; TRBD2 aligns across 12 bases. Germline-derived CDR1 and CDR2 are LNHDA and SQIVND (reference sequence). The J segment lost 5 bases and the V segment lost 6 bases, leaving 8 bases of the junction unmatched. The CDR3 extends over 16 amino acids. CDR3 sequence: CASSLTSGSPHNEQFF. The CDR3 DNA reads TGTGCCAGTAGCTTGACTAGCGGGAGTCCACACAATGAGCAGTTCTTC.

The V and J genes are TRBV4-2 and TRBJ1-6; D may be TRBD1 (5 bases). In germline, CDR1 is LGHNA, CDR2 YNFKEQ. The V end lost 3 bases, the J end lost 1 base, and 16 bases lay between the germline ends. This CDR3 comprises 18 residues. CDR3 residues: CASSHPQRGGSYNSPLHF. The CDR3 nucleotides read TGTGCCAGCAGCCACCCTCAACGGGGGGGGTCCTATAATTCACCCCTCCACTTT.

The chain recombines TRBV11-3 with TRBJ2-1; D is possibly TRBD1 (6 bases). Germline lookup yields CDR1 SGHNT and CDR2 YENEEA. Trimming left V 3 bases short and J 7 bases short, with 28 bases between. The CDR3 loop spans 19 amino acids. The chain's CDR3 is CASSFSPSFMTGSWNEQFF. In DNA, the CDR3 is TGTGCCAGCAGCTTTAGCCCTTCCTTCATGACAGGTTCTTGGAATGAGCAGTTCTTC.

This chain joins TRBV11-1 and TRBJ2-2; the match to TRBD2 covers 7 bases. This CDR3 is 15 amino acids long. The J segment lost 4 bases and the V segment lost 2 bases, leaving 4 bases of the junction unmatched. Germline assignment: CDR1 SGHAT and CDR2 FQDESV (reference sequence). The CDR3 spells CASSLSSGGTGELFF. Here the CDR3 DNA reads TGTGCCAGCAGCTTAAGTTCGGGGGGCACCGGGGAGCTGTTTTTT.

The CDR3 sequence is CASSPGRGGNQPQHF. DNA for the CDR3: TGTGCCAGCAGCCCCGGCAGGGGGGGAAATCAGCCCCAGCATTTT. The chain is built from TRBV28 and TRBJ1-5; 7 bases are a match to TRBD1. After removal of 6 bases from V and 4 bases from J, the junction contained 9 bases not matched to a gene. Germline V gene data show CDR1 as MDHEN and CDR2 as SYDVKM. This CDR3 has 15 amino acids.

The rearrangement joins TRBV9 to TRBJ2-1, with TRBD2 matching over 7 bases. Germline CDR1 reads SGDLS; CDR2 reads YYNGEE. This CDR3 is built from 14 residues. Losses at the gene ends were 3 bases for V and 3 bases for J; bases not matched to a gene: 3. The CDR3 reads CASSARDYYNEQFF. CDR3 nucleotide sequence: TGTGCCAGCAGCGCGCGGGACTACTACAATGAGCAGTTCTTC.

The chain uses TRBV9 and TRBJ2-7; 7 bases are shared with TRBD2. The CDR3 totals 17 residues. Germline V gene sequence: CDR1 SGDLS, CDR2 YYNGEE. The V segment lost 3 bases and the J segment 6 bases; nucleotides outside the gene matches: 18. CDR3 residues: CASSGTSAGGTEGEQYF. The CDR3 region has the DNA TGTGCCAGCAGCGGCACTAGCGCCGGAGGTACCGAGGGCGAGCAGTACTTC.

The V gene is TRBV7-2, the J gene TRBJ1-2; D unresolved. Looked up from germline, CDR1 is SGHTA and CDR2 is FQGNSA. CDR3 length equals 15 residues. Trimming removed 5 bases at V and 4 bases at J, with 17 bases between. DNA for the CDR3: TGTGCCAGCAGCCAACGGCCGGTGTCAGTCTATGGCTACACCTTC. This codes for CASSQRPVSVYGYTF.

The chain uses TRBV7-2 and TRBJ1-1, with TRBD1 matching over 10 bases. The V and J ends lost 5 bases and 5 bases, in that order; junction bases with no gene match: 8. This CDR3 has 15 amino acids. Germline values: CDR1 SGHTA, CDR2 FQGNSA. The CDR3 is CASSLLGQGQTEAFF. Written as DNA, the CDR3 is TGTGCCAGCAGCCTTTTGGGACAGGGGCAGACTGAAGCTTTCTTT.

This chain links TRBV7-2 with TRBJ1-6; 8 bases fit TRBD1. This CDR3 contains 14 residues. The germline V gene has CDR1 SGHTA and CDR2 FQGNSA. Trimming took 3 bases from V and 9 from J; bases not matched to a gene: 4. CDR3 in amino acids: CASSFGTGRSPLHF. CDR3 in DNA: TGTGCCAGCAGCTTCGGGACAGGTCGTTCACCCCTCCACTTT.

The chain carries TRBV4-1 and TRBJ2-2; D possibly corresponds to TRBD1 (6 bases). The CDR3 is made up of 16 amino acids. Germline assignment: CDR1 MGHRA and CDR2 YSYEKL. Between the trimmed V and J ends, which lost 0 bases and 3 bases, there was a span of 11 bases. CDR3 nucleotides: TGCGCCAGCAGCCAAGATGCCAGGGGATACACCGGGGAGCTGTTTTTT. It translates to CASSQDARGYTGELFF.

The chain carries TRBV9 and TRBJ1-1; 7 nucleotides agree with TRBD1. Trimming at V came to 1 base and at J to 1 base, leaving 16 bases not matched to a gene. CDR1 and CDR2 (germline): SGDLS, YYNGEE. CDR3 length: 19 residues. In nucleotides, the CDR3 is TGTGCCAGCAGCGTAACCCCGGGACAGCCAAAGCGATCGAACACTGAAGCTTTCTTT. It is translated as CASSVTPGQPKRSNTEAFF.

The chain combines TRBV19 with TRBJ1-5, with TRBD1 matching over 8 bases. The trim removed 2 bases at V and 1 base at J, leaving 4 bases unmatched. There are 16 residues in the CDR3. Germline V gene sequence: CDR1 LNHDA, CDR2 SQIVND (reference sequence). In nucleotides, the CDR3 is TGTGCCAGTAGTATATCCAGGGGGCTAAGCAATCAGCCCCAGCATTTT. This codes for CASSISRGLSNQPQHF.